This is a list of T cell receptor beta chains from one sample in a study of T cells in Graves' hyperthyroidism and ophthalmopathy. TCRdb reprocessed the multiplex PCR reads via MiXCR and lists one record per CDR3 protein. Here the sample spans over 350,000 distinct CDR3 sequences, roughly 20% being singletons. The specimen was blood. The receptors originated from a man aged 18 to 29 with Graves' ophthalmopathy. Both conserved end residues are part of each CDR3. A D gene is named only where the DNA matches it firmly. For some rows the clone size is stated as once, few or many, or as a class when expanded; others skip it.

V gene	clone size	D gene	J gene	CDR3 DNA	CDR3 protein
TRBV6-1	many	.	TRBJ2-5	TGTGCCAGTGATCGGGGGTCGCAAGAGACCCAGTACTTC	CASDRGSQETQYF
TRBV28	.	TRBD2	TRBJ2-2	TGTGCCAGCAGGAGACCTTACGGGGGGGCCACCGGGGAGCTGTTTTTT	CASRRPYGGATGELFF
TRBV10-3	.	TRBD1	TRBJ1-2	TGTGCCATCAGTGGATCACAGGGGCGTCTTAACTATGGCTACACCTTC	CAISGSQGRLNYGYTF
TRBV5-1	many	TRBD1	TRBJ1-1	TGCGCCAGCATGGTTTCCGGGACAGGGGAAGCTTTCTTT	CASMVSGTGEAFF
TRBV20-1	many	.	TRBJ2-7	TGCAGTGCTAAATCTGCATCGAACTCCTACGAGCAGTACTTC	CSAKSASNSYEQYF
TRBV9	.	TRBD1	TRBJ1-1	TGTGCCACCGGGACAGGTTGGAGTCTGAACACTGAAGCTTTCTTT	CATGTGWSLNTEAFF
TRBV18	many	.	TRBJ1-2	TGTGCCAGCTCACCGACGGACTCCTATGGCTACACCTTC	CASSPTDSYGYTF
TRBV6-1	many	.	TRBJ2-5	TGTGCCAGCAAGGATGTAGAGACCCAGTACTTC	CASKDVETQYF
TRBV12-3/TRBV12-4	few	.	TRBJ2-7	TGTGCCAGCAGCCTCCTTAAGTACGAGCAGTACTTC	CASSLLKYEQYF
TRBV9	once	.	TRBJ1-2	TGTGCCAGCAGCGGCGGGGAAGAAGGTTATGGCTACACCTTC	CASSGGEEGYGYTF
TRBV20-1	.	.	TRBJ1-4	TGCAGTGCGACGACGGCTGCAACTAATGAAAAACTGTTTTTT	CSATTAATNEKLFF
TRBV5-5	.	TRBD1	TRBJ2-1	TGTGCCAGCAGCTCACAGGGGGCGGGGAGGGATGAGCAGTTCTTC	CASSSQGAGRDEQFF
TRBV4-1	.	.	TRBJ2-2	TGCGCCAGCAGCCCACTAACAGGGTCCGGGGAGCTGTTTTTT	CASSPLTGSGELFF
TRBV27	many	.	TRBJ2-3	TGTGCCAGCAGGACTGCCACAGATACGCAGTATTTT	CASRTATDTQYF
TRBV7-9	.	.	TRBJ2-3	TGTGCCGGGGCCAGGGCGCGCGCGGATACGCAGTATTTT	CAGARARADTQYF
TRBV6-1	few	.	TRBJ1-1	TGTGCCAGCAGCCAGTGGGGACTGGGGACTGAAGCTTTCTTT	CASSQWGLGTEAFF
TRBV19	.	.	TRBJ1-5	TGTGCCAGTAGACGCGGCGGGGGGGAAGCGCGCAATCAGCCCCAGCATTTT	CASRRGGGEARNQPQHF
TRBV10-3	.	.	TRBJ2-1	TGTGCCATGGGACCCTCCGAGAGCTCCTACAATGAGCAGTTCTTC	CAMGPSESSYNEQFF
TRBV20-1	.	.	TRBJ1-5	TGCAGTGCTAGGGGACGGGGGGCGGGCAATCAGCCCCAGCATTTT	CSARGRGAGNQPQHF
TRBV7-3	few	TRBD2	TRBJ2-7	TGTGCCAGCAGCGAAACCGGGACTAGCGGGGGGGAAGAGCAGTACTTC	CASSETGTSGGEEQYF
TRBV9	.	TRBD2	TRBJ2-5	TGTGCCAGCAGCACCTCTAGCGGGGGGCGGGAGACCCAGTACTTC	CASSTSSGGRETQYF
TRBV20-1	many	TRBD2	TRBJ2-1	TGCAGTGCTCCCCGAACTCTAGCGGGGGGGGACCTGAATGAGCAGTTCTTC	CSAPRTLAGGDLNEQFF
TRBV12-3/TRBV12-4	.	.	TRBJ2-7	TGTGCCAGCAGTTTGATGGGTGGTGGCGAGCAGTACTTC	CASSLMGGGEQYF
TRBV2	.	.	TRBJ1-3	TGTGCCAGCAGTGAAGCAGGCAGGGGCTACTCTGGAAACACCATATATTTT	CASSEAGRGYSGNTIYF
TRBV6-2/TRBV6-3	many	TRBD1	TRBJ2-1	TGTGCCAGCAGTTACTGGACAGGGGGGCATGAGCAGTTCTTC	CASSYWTGGHEQFF
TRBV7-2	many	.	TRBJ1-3	TGTGCCAGCAGCTCCGACCTAAACACCATATATTTT	CASSSDLNTIYF
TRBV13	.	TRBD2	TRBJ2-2	TGTGCCAGCAGCTTCGGGACTAGCGGGGCCGGGGAGCTGTTTTTT	CASSFGTSGAGELFF
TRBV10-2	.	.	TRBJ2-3	TGCGCCAGCAGTGACTCTCGGGGAGCAGATACGCAGTATTTT	CASSDSRGADTQYF
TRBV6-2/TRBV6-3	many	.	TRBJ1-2	TGTGCCAGCAGTTACGGCAGCGGCTATGGCTACACCTTC	CASSYGSGYGYTF
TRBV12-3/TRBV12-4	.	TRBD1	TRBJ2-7	TGTGCCAGCAGTTTTATGGGACAGGGGGCAACGAGCGAGCAGTACTTC	CASSFMGQGATSEQYF
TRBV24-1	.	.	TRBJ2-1	TGTGCCACCAGTGATGCCCCCCTCCACAATGAGCAGTTCTTC	CATSDAPLHNEQFF
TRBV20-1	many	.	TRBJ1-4	TGCAGTGCTAGCTGGCTTTTTAGGGGAAATGAAAAACTGTTTTTT	CSASWLFRGNEKLFF
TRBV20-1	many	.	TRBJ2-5	TGCAGTGCTGGGTCCGGGCGGCAAGAGACCCAGTACTTC	CSAGSGRQETQYF
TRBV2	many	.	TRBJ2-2	TGTGCCAGCAGTGACCGAGGGCACACCGGGGAGCTGTTTTTT	CASSDRGHTGELFF
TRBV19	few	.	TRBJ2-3	TGTGCCAGTAGTACCTTGAGCGCAGATACGCAGTATTTT	CASSTLSADTQYF
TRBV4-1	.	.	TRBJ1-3	TGCGCCAGCAGCCAAGAGTGGGAGGGATCGGTCTCTGGAAACACCATATATTTT	CASSQEWEGSVSGNTIYF
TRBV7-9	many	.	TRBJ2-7	TGTGCCAGCAGCTTAGTGGAGGTGGCTGAAAACGAGCAGTACTTC	CASSLVEVAENEQYF
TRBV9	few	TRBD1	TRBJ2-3	TGTGCCAGCAGCGTAGCCGGGACAGTAAGCACAGATACGCAGTATTTT	CASSVAGTVSTDTQYF
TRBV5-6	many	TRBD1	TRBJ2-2	TGTGCCAGCAGCTTGGTGGGACAGGGGTCCGGGGAGCTGTTTTTT	CASSLVGQGSGELFF
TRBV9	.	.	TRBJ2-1	TGTGCCAGCAGCGTATCCGATCTAGCGTATTCCTACAATGAGCAGTTCTTC	CASSVSDLAYSYNEQFF
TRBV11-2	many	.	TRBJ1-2	TGTGCCAGCAGCCCCCCGTCGGCAATCTATGGCTACACCTTC	CASSPPSAIYGYTF
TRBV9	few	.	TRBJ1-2	TGTGCCAGCAGCTCCGTTGGGGGTAGCTATGGCTACACCTTC	CASSSVGGSYGYTF
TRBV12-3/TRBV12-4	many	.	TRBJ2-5	TGTGCCAGCAGTTTTGGGTCGGGGGGCGACCTACAAGAGACCCAGTACTTC	CASSFGSGGDLQETQYF
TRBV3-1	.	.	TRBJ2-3	TGTGCCAGCAGCCAAACCTCGCCTACCCACCCGACCGATACGCAGTATTTT	CASSQTSPTHPTDTQYF
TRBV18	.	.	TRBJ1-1	TGTGCCAGCTCACCACGTGTAGCCGAAGCTTTCTTT	CASSPRVAEAFF
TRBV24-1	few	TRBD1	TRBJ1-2	TGTGCCACCAGTGATACGACAGGGAATTATGGCTACACCTTC	CATSDTTGNYGYTF
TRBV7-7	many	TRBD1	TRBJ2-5	TGTGCTAGCAGCCGATTCCAGGGGGCTGGAGAGACCCAGTACTTC	CASSRFQGAGETQYF
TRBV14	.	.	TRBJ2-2	TGTGCCAGCAGCCAACTTGTTTACAGCCCGAACACCGGGGAGCTGTTTTTT	CASSQLVYSPNTGELFF
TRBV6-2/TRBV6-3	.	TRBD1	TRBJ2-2	TGTGCCAGCAGCTGGACAGGGGACGAGCTGTTTTTT	CASSWTGDELFF
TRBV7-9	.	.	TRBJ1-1	TGTGCCAGCAGCCCCCGATCCCCACCGAACACTGAAGCTTTCTTT	CASSPRSPPNTEAFF
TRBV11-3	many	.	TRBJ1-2	TGTGCCAGCAGCCAGGGGACCGCGGCCGGCTACACCTTC	CASSQGTAAGYTF
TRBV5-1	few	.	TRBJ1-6	TGCGCCAGCAGCCTGACAGAGACTAATTCACCCCTCCACTTT	CASSLTETNSPLHF
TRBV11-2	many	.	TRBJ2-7	TGTGCCAGCAGCTTAGGGGCCGAATCCTACGAGCAGTACTTC	CASSLGAESYEQYF
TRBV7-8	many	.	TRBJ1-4	TGTGCCAGCAGGACGAGACAGGCTGAAAAACTGTTTTTT	CASRTRQAEKLFF
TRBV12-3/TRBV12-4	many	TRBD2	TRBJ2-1	TGTGCCAGCAGGCCCCCCCCTGCGGGGGACTACAATGAGCAGTTCTTC	CASRPPPAGDYNEQFF
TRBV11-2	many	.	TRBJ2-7	TGTGCCAGCAGCTACGGGAGTACCTACGAGCAGTACTTC	CASSYGSTYEQYF
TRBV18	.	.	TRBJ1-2	TGTGCCAGCTCACCAACCGTCGCACCATCGAACTATGGCTACACCTTC	CASSPTVAPSNYGYTF